This TCR beta chain stems from a study of CD8 T cells in Susac syndrome. The wider study: At the time of blood draw, patients with Susac syndrome were therapy-naive, receiving corticosteroids, or receiving intravenous immunoglobulin alone.

From germline, CDR1 is LNHNV and CDR2 YYDKDF (reference sequence). With 4 bases removed from V and 4 bases from J, the gap between germline ends came to 19 bases. The CDR3 has 16 residues. The RNA, about 0.45 to 1 ug, was put through reverse transcription using random hexamers. TCRdb processed the immunoSEQ multiplex PCR reads anew with MiXCR; each CDR3 protein has one entry. Among about 140,000 distinct CDR3 sequences, about 95% were seen once, and the ten largest hold more than 0.11%. Findings and limits, study-wide: Individuals included in the TCR sequencing and HLA analysis were acknowledged by the study to be relatively few in number.

Concerning this clonotype: Its antigen is not known.

The genes are TRBV15 and TRBJ1-2; D gene unclear. The specimen was CD4+ T cells from PBMCs. The clonotype was recovered from a human donor with Susac syndrome. CDR3 nucleotide sequence: TGTGCCACCAGCAAAGACCTCCCAGGATTAGGCTATGGCTACACCTTC. Residues: CATSKDLPGLGYGYTF.